Listed here are 22 T cell receptor beta chains from one sample, sequenced in a study of kidney transplant recipient with SARS-CoV-2 infection. TCRdb reprocessed the reads via MiXCR and lists one record per CDR3 protein. This sample has 200,000 to 300,000 distinct CDR3 sequences; more than 25% occur once, and the top ten carry almost 7.5%. The sample consisted of a blood sample, taken at baseline and on day 111 from a kidney transplant recipient. All receptors come from a young adult male patient who had COVID-19 and was a kidney transplant recipient. Some T cells may be supplied by the graft donor.

A note on this clonotype: A much larger clonotype is one base distant, so this may be a read error. The chain has TRBV5-1 and TRBJ2-7; unclear D gene. The germline CDR1 and CDR2 sequences are SGHRS and YFSETQ. The length of the CDR3 is 12 residues. The CDR3 loop reads CASSLDQYGQYF. The CDR3 DNA sequence: TGCGCCAGCAGCTTGGATCAGTACGGGCAGTACTTC.

This clonotype was seen at least ten times. This chain links TRBV5-3 with TRBJ1-2; D unclear. TRBV5-3 is an ORF, with its function uncertain. CDR3 length: 16 amino acids. Trimming took off 7 bases at V and 4 bases at J, with 23 bases between the two ends. CDR3 amino acids: CARHFLVVRKTYGYTF. DNA of the CDR3: TGTGCCAGACATTTTCTAGTGGTGAGAAAGACCTATGGCTACACCTTC.

In regard to this clonotype: A much larger clone lies one base from this, so it may be a read error. This chain connects TRBV5-3 to TRBJ1-2; D gene uncertain. TRBV5-3 counts as an open reading frame of uncertain function. Trimming removed 6 bases from V and 4 bases from J, with 22 bases in between. The CDR3 is 16 residues long. The CDR3 coding sequence is TGTGCCAGAAAAAAGGGAGTGGTGAGAAAGACCTATGGCTACACCTTC. Translated: CARKKGVVRKTYGYTF.

Note on this clonotype: A much larger clonotype is one base distant, so this may be a read error. The J gene is TRBJ1-1, the V gene TRBV2, with D possibly matching TRBD1 (5 bases). The CDR3 has 14 residues. Germline assignment: CDR1 SNHLY and CDR2 FYNNEI. CDR3 coding DNA: TGTGCCAGCAGTGAGGCGAGGGCTGGGACTGTAGCTTTCTTT. This sequence encodes CASSEARAGTVAFF.

There are many counts of this clonotype. The chain carries TRBV30 and TRBJ1-2, with 9 nucleotides matching TRBD1. The germline V gene encodes CDR1 GTSNPN and CDR2 SVGIG (reference sequence). With V trimmed by 4 bases and J by 2 bases, 5 bases remained unmatched. The CDR3 is 14 residues long. CDR3 sequence (DNA): TGTGCCTGGAAGGGACAGGGACTAAACTATGGCTACACCTTC. Protein product: CAWKGQGLNYGYTF. The whole variable domain, filled in from reference TRBV30 and TRBJ1-2, reads SQTIHQWPATLVQPVGSPLSLECTVEGTSNPNLYWYRQAAGRGLQLLFYSVGIGQISSEVPQNLSASRPQDRQFILSSKKLLLSDSGFYLCAWKGQGLNYGYTFGSGTRLTVV.

A few counts support this clonotype. The V and J genes are TRBV7-2 and TRBJ2-3; no reliable D call. CDR1 SGHTA and CDR2 FQGNSA come from the germline V gene. With 5 bases removed from V and 4 bases from J, the gap between germline ends came to 10 bases. This CDR3 spans 13 amino acids. The CDR3 is CASSDSSADTQYF. CDR3 nucleotides: TGTGCCAGCAGCGACTCTAGTGCAGATACGCAGTATTTT.

The table lists this clonotype with many counts. This chain connects TRBV28 to TRBJ2-4; TRBD2 matches at 11 bases. Per the germline V gene, CDR1 is MDHEN and CDR2 is SYDVKM. Trimming cost V 4 bases and J 8 bases; bases outside gene matches: 19. The CDR3 runs to 19 residues. CDR3 loop: CASSSGQRLAGIWSDIQYF. CDR3 nucleotides: TGTGCCAGCAGTTCCGGCCAAAGACTAGCGGGAATATGGTCCGACATTCAGTACTTC.

This clonotype was seen ten or more times. The V and J genes are TRBV7-6 and TRBJ2-6; D gene ambiguous. The V and J ends lost 8 bases and 1 base respectively, with 6 bases between them. The germline gives CDR1 SGHVS, CDR2 FNYEAQ. The CDR3 consists of 13 residues. DNA of the CDR3: TGTGCCAGCGGTCGTTCTGGGGCCAACGTCCTGACTTTC. Translating it yields CASGRSGANVLTF.

Many counts were recorded for this clonotype. The chain has TRBV20-1 and TRBJ2-7, with 11 nucleotides matching TRBD2. CDR1 is DFQATT, CDR2 SNEGSKA, per germline (reference sequence). The CDR3 sequence is 14 residues long. The V segment lost 4 bases and the J segment 2 bases; nucleotides outside the gene matches: 4. Here the CDR3 DNA reads TGCAGTGCTAAGACTAGCGGGATAACCTACGAGCAGTACTTC. It translates to CSAKTSGITYEQYF.

This clonotype has ten or more counts. The genes are TRBV18 and TRBJ1-2, with TRBD1 identical over 10 bases. V lost 6 bases and J lost 3; bases outside the gene matches: 4. The CDR3 has 14 residues. Germline CDR1 reads KGHSH; CDR2 reads LQKENI. Here the CDR3 reads CASSTGTGDYGYTF. CDR3 nucleotides: TGTGCCAGCTCTACCGGGACAGGGGACTATGGCTACACCTTC.

This clonotype has a handful of counts. The chain employs TRBV5-6 and TRBJ2-1; 8 positions match TRBD1. This CDR3 spans 15 amino acids. Losses at the gene ends were 0 bases for V and 7 bases for J; bases not matched to a gene: 6. Germline loops: CDR1 SGHDT, CDR2 YYEEEE. CDR3 sequence reads: CASSLAGGAGNEQFF. The CDR3 coding sequence is TGTGCCAGCAGCTTGGCAGGGGGCGCGGGGAATGAGCAGTTCTTC.

Comment on this clonotype: Relative to the germline gene, one junction end is altered; a read error may explain this. This rearrangement joins TRBV2 to TRBJ1-1, with D unresolved. The CDR3 contains 12 residues. Germline lookup yields CDR1 SNHLY and CDR2 FYNNEI. CDR3 region: CASSDFDTGASF. The DNA for the CDR3 is TGTGCCAGCAGTGACTTCGACACTGGAGCTTCCTTT.

This clonotype was seen ten or more times. The chain employs TRBV20-1 and TRBJ1-2; D may be TRBD1 (6 bases). Germline assignment: CDR1 DFQATT and CDR2 SNEGSKA (reference sequence). V gave up 6 bases and J gave up 4 bases, with 15 bases separating them. The CDR3 covers 13 residues. The CDR3 reads CSARGGNLYGYTF. The CDR3 DNA follows: TGCAGTGCCCGAGGGGGAAACCTCTATGGCTACACCTTC.

The V and J genes are TRBV3-1 and TRBJ1-2; D gene ambiguous. This CDR3 is built from 17 residues. V was cut by 3 bases and J by 4 bases, with 21 bases left in between. Germline V gives CDR1 LGHDT, CDR2 YNNKEL (reference sequence). The CDR3 bases are TGTGCCAGCAGCCAGTTGTGCACCCTTCGAAAGACCTATGGCTACACCTTC. It specifies CASSQLCTLRKTYGYTF. Looking up the rest from reference TRBV3-1 and TRBJ1-2 gives the full variable domain: DTAVSQTPKYLVTQMGNDKSIKCEQNLGHDTMYWYKQDSKKFLKIMFSYNNKELIINETVPNRFSPKSPDKAHLNLHINSLELGDSAVYFCASSQLCTLRKTYGYTFGSGTRLTVV.

A word on this clonotype: A much larger clone sits a single nucleotide away, making a read error possible. The genes are TRBV3-1 and TRBJ2-5, with D maybe TRBD2 (6 bases). The CDR3 spans 17 residues. The germline gives CDR1 LGHDT, CDR2 YNNKEL (reference sequence). The CDR3 sequence is CAGSTGVPISFSETQYF. DNA for the CDR3: TGTGCCGGCAGCACGGGGGTTCCCATTTCTTTCTCTGAGACCCAGTACTTC.

This clonotype was detected ten times or more. CDR3 region: CASSPKATSGANEQFF. The CDR3 DNA reads TGTGCCAGCAGCCCCAAAGCGACTAGCGGGGCCAATGAGCAGTTCTTC. The rearrangement uses TRBV7-2 and TRBJ2-1; 11 bases align to TRBD2. Germline CDR1 and CDR2: SGHTA and FQGNSA. The CDR3 runs 16 residues. V shed 5 bases and J 6 bases; nucleotides not matched to a gene: 9.

A remark on this clonotype: This may stem from a read error, because a much larger clone lies one nucleotide away. The chain carries TRBV7-1 and TRBJ1-2; D is ambiguous. TRBV7-1 is an open reading frame, and its role is uncertain. The CDR3 covers 17 residues. The CDR3 sequence: CAGSAVDHEGKTYGYTF. In DNA, the CDR3 is TGTGCCGGCAGCGCCGTCGATCACGAGGGAAAGACCTATGGCTACACCTTC.

Concerning this clonotype: Given a much more abundant clone one base away, this may be a read error. The rearrangement uses TRBV30 and TRBJ2-7, with D possibly matching TRBD1 (5 bases). CDR3 length: 14 amino acids. Between the trimmed V and J ends, which lost 1 base and 3 bases, there was a span of 13 bases. Germline-derived CDR1 and CDR2 are GTSNPN and SVGIG (reference sequence). Written as DNA, the CDR3 is TGTGCCTGGAGTGGGGGCCCCGGTATCTACGAGCAGTACTTC. It translates to CAWSGGPGIYEQYF.

Comment on this clonotype: This may arise from a read error, as a much more abundant clone is one base away. This chain uses TRBV24-1 with TRBJ1-2; D might be TRBD1 (5 bases). Trimming pared 6 bases from V and 4 bases from J, leaving 23 bases between. The CDR3 totals 17 residues. From germline, CDR1 is KGHDR and CDR2 SFDVKD. This CDR3 is CATSSGANTRKTYGYTF. The CDR3 coding sequence is TGTGCCACCAGTTCTGGGGCTAATACCAGAAAGACCTATGGCTACACCTTC.

This clonotype has at least ten counts. The chain employs TRBV6-5 and TRBJ1-2; D not resolved. CDR1 is MNHEY, CDR2 SVGAGI, per germline. CDR3 length equals 17 residues. With 4 bases removed from V and 4 bases from J, the gap between germline ends came to 22 bases. For the CDR3, the DNA is TGTGCCAGCAGTTCTGACTTGGAATGTAGAAAGACCTATGGCTACACCTTC. Its protein is CASSSDLECRKTYGYTF.

As to this clonotype: A much larger clone lies a single base off, so this may be a read error. The rearrangement links TRBV5-1 to TRBJ1-4; D is unresolved. The CDR3 has 13 amino acids. Germline lookup yields CDR1 SGHRS and CDR2 YFSETQ. CDR3 residues: CASGLEVNEKLFF. The CDR3 DNA reads as TGCGCCAGCGGCTTGGAGGTCAATGAAAAACTGTTTTTT.

To note about this clonotype: A much larger clone differs from this one at a single base, so this may be a read error. This chain uses TRBV6-5 with TRBJ1-2; no reliable D call. The CDR3 runs 12 residues. CDR1 MNHEY and CDR2 SVGAGI come from the germline V gene. V was trimmed by 7 bases and J by 5 bases, leaving 11 bases between them. CDR3 in amino acids: CASTLNGYGYTF. Here the CDR3 DNA reads TGTGCCAGCACCCTGAACGGATATGGCTACACCTTC.